These 27 T cell receptor beta chains share one sample of origin, sequenced in a study of cytomegalovirus exposure and HLA in healthy donors. The PCR contained 60 Vbeta and 13 Jbeta primers. Assay used: immunoSEQ multiplex PCR; TCRdb lists only in-frame clones, some missing. Of 120,000 or so clones listed, 75% to 85% were seen once; the top ten hold approximately 9%. Sequencing input: PBMCs. The receptors here all came from a man in his thirties or forties in good health and CMV-seropositive.

The rearrangement uses TRBV7-8 and TRBJ2-7; D uncertain. Germline V CDR1 and CDR2: SGHVS, FQNEAQ. The CDR3 covers 15 residues. V dropped 1 base and J dropped 2 bases, with 12 bases sitting between them. CDR3 sequence (DNA): TGTGCCAGCAGCTTAGAGAGGAGTTATACCTACGAGCAGTACTTC. Encoded protein: CASSLERSYTYEQYF.

This sequence joins TRBV10-3 and TRBJ1-5; 8 bases map to TRBD1. The CDR3 extends over 15 amino acids. Per germline, CDR1 ENHRY and CDR2 SYGVKD. J lost 0 bases, V lost 10 bases, and 8 bases had no gene match. The CDR3 sequence: CATAGDRSSNQPQHF. CDR3 nucleotides: TGTGCCACCGCAGGGGACAGGAGTAGCAATCAGCCCCAGCATTTT.

This rearrangement joins TRBV7-6 to TRBJ1-3; D is undetermined. V was shortened by 5 bases and J by 0 bases, with 20 bases between the two germline ends. This CDR3 contains 18 residues. In germline, CDR1 is SGHVS, CDR2 FNYEAQ. The CDR3 is CASSDRESRLDSGNTIYF. CDR3 in DNA: TGTGCCAGCAGCGACCGGGAGAGCCGACTTGACTCTGGAAACACCATATATTTT.

V usage is TRBV19 and J usage is TRBJ1-1; D may be TRBD1 (6 bases). The V gene's germline CDR1 is LNHDA and CDR2 SQIVND (reference sequence). Trimming removed 2 bases at V and 1 base at J, with 8 bases between. The CDR3 is 14 residues long. The CDR3 DNA follows: TGTGCCAGTAGTATACAGGGGCCGAACACTGAAGCTTTCTTT. This translates into CASSIQGPNTEAFF. The whole variable domain, remainder taken from reference TRBV19 and TRBJ1-1, is DGGITQSPKYLFRKEGQNVTLSCEQNLNHDAMYWYRQDPGQGLRLIYYSQIVNDFQKGDIAEGYSVSREKKESFPLTVTSAQKNPTAFYLCASSIQGPNTEAFFGQGTRLTVV.

The chain has TRBV11-2 and TRBJ2-2, with 7 bases lining up with TRBD1. J gave up 2 bases and V 3 bases, and 6 bases lay outside the gene matches. The length of the CDR3 is 16 residues. The germline V gene has CDR1 SGHAT and CDR2 FQNNGV. The CDR3 here is CASSFTGDTNTGELFF. In DNA form, the CDR3 reads TGTGCCAGCAGCTTTACAGGGGACACTAACACCGGGGAGCTGTTTTTT.

The chain joins TRBV14 to TRBJ1-1, with no clear D. Germline lookup yields CDR1 SGHDN and CDR2 FVKESK. The CDR3 loop spans 13 amino acids. V shed 3 bases and J shed 0 bases, with 5 bases lying between them. The CDR3 reads CASSQELNTEAFF. CDR3 sequence (DNA): TGTGCCAGCAGCCAGGAGCTGAACACTGAAGCTTTCTTT.

This rearrangement joins TRBV7-8 to TRBJ2-3; TRBD2 matches 9 bases. Germline CDR1 SGHVS, CDR2 FQNEAQ. The length of the CDR3 is 18 residues. Unmatched junction bases numbered 17, after V lost 5 bases and J lost 5 bases. The CDR3 bases are TGTGCCAGCAGCCTACCCTGGGGTCCTAGCGGGGTACGAGATACGCAGTATTTT. This sequence encodes CASSLPWGPSGVRDTQYF.

The chain couples TRBV4-1 to TRBJ2-7, with 9 bases identical to TRBD1. Germline V gives CDR1 MGHRA, CDR2 YSYEKL. J gave up 2 bases and V 1 base, and 9 bases lay outside the gene matches. This CDR3 spans 17 amino acids. The CDR3 region is CASSQVYSGDRAYEQYF. CDR3 coding DNA: TGCGCCAGCAGCCAAGTGTACTCCGGGGACAGGGCCTACGAGCAGTACTTC.

The J gene is TRBJ2-2, the V gene TRBV7-9; no clear D gene. CDR1 and CDR2 (germline): SEHNR, FQNEAQ (reference sequence). V gave up 6 bases and J gave up 4 bases, with 12 bases separating them. The CDR3 covers 14 residues. The CDR3 region is CASSPIIGTGELFF. Written as DNA, the CDR3 is TGTGCCAGCAGTCCTATAATCGGCACCGGGGAGCTGTTTTTT.

The CDR3 region has the DNA TGTGCCAGCAGTTTCGCAGGAAGCTATGGCTACACCTTC. Translating it yields CASSFAGSYGYTF. J is TRBJ1-2 and V is TRBV27; D gene ambiguous. The CDR3 contains 13 residues. Germline values: CDR1 MNHEY, CDR2 SMNVEV (reference sequence). V lost 3 bases, J lost 4 bases, and 9 bases lay in between.

The CDR3 bases are TGTGCCAGCACCCGATCGGTGGGGGGGCTTAATGAGCAGTTCTTC. It yields the protein CASTRSVGGLNEQFF. This chain links TRBV5-5 with TRBJ2-1, with D maybe TRBD2 (7 bases). Trimming shortened V by 6 bases and J by 7 bases, and 20 bases separated the two germline ends. CDR1 SGHKS and CDR2 YYEKEE come from the germline V gene (reference sequence). This CDR3 is 15 amino acids long.

The V and J genes are TRBV19 and TRBJ1-1, with D perhaps TRBD1 (6 bases). Germline CDR1 reads LNHDA; CDR2 reads SQIVND (reference sequence). The CDR3 loop spans 15 amino acids. V lost 3 bases and J 7 bases, leaving 18 bases between the germline ends. The CDR3 is CASSIWDTGRYEAFF. CDR3 DNA: TGTGCCAGTAGTATTTGGGACACGGGGAGATATGAAGCTTTCTTT.

This clone was seen more than once but under ten times. The chain combines TRBV19 with TRBJ2-5; a weak D match, TRBD1 (6 bases). Judging by the DNA end, TRBJ2-7 fits better; the J call may be wrong. The CDR3 is 16 residues long. Germline V gene sequence: CDR1 LNHDA, CDR2 SQIVND (reference sequence). The CDR3 DNA is TGTGCCAGTAGTATAGATCACAGGGAAAGCTCCTACGAGCAGTACTTC. Translation gives CASSIDHRESSYEQYF.

V gene TRBV9 combines with J gene TRBJ1-1; maybe TRBD1 (5 bases). V lost 3 bases and J lost 1, with 10 bases in between. There are 14 residues in the CDR3. Germline-derived CDR1 and CDR2 are SGDLS and YYNGEE. CDR3 sequence: CASSAGGTNTEAFF. The CDR3 DNA sequence: TGTGCCAGCAGCGCCGGGGGGACGAACACTGAAGCTTTCTTT.

This rearrangement joins TRBV19 to TRBJ2-1, with a possible D match to TRBD2 (7 bases). Germline assignment: CDR1 LNHDA and CDR2 SQIVND (reference sequence). This CDR3 has 14 residues. Trimming took off 4 bases at V and 8 bases at J, with 15 bases between the two ends. In nucleotides, the CDR3 is TGTGCCAGTAGTACTCTAGGGGGGGCCTATGAGCAGTTCTTC. It is translated as CASSTLGGAYEQFF.

As concerns this clone: A read error may produce the germline difference seen at one junction end. The chain joins TRBV7-9 to TRBJ1-1, with D unresolved. Germline loops: CDR1 SEHNR, CDR2 FQNEAQ (reference sequence). The CDR3 runs 14 residues. CDR3 DNA sequence: TGTGCCAGCACTAAATGGGCCATGAACACTGAAGCTCTCTTT. It encodes CASTKWAMNTEALF.

The chain joins TRBV19 to TRBJ2-1; 14 bases fit TRBD2. Germline V lookup: CDR1 LNHDA, CDR2 SQIVND (reference sequence). The J segment lost 5 bases and the V segment lost 6 bases, leaving 3 bases of the junction unmatched. The CDR3 runs 15 residues. CDR3 sequence reads: CASSATSGRDNEQFF. The CDR3 coding sequence is TGTGCCAGTAGCGCGACTAGCGGGAGGGACAATGAGCAGTTCTTC.

The chain has TRBV28 and TRBJ2-3; D might be TRBD1 (5 bases). Trimming shortened V by 8 bases and J by 1 base, and 22 bases separated the two germline ends. Germline V gives CDR1 MDHEN, CDR2 SYDVKM. CDR3 length: 17 residues. The CDR3 loop is CASALVQGGRGTDTQYF. The DNA of the CDR3 is TGTGCCAGCGCCCTCGTGCAGGGTGGTCGGGGCACAGATACGCAGTATTTT.

The chain links TRBV19 to TRBJ2-7; 10 nucleotides agree with TRBD1. Germline CDR1 and CDR2: LNHDA and SQIVND (reference sequence). There are 15 residues in the CDR3. Trimming at V came to 1 base and at J to 4 bases, leaving 4 bases not matched to a gene. CDR3 protein: CASSIADRGKYEQYF. The CDR3 nucleotides read TGTGCCAGTAGTATAGCGGACAGGGGGAAGTACGAGCAGTACTTC.

The V and J genes are TRBV6-5 and TRBJ1-1; D is unclear. V shed 4 bases and J shed 1 base, with 13 bases lying between them. Looked up from germline, CDR1 is MNHEY and CDR2 is SVGAGI. The CDR3 covers 15 residues. CDR3 nucleotide sequence: TGTGCCAGCAGTTGGGCTATGCGGGGGAACACTGAAGCTTTCTTT. It specifies CASSWAMRGNTEAFF.

The chain employs TRBV7-9 and TRBJ1-5, with 10 bases identical to TRBD1. Trimming took 3 bases from V and 7 from J; bases not matched to a gene: 15. The CDR3 covers 18 residues. Germline CDR1 reads SEHNR; CDR2 reads FQNEAQ (reference sequence). CDR3 DNA: TGTGCCAGCAGCTTCACGACCGGGACAGGGGCCCTGGAGCAGCCCCAGCATTTT. It specifies CASSFTTGTGALEQPQHF.

This clone was counted once. As DNA, the CDR3 is TGCGCCAGCAGCTCGAATAGACTTACAGGGGGCAGTGGCTACACCTTC. Its protein is CASSSNRLTGGSGYTF. The rearrangement links TRBV5-1 to TRBJ1-2, with TRBD1 matching over 9 bases. V lost 3 bases and J lost 7; bases outside the gene matches: 13. Germline V gene sequence: CDR1 SGHRS, CDR2 YFSETQ. The CDR3 extends over 16 amino acids.

The chain uses TRBV27 and TRBJ1-2; D is possibly TRBD1 (5 bases). Between the trimmed V and J ends, which lost 7 bases and 7 bases, there was a span of 22 bases. CDR3 length equals 15 residues. CDR1 is MNHEY and CDR2 is SMNVEV in the germline V gene (reference sequence). CDR3: CASKSGAQGESGYTF. The CDR3 region has the DNA TGTGCCAGCAAGTCGGGAGCGCAGGGAGAGAGTGGCTACACCTTC.

The rearrangement joins TRBV10-3 to TRBJ2-5; D is possibly TRBD1 (6 bases). The end of the DNA aligns better with TRBJ2-7, so the J call may be wrong. The CDR3 covers 15 residues. Germline assignment: CDR1 ENHRY and CDR2 SYGVKD. The CDR3 protein is CAISSSDSKSYEQYF. DNA of the CDR3: TGTGCCATCAGTTCCTCGGACAGCAAATCCTACGAGCAGTACTTC.

The chain is built from TRBV19 and TRBJ2-2; D gene uncertain. Germline CDR1 and CDR2: LNHDA and SQIVND (reference sequence). V was cut by 1 base and J by 7 bases, with 13 bases left in between. The CDR3 totals 15 residues. The CDR3 DNA reads TGTGCCAGTAGTATAGCTAAGCATCATGGCGGGGAGCTGTTTTTT. This translates into CASSIAKHHGGELFF. The full variable domain, completed using reference TRBV19 and TRBJ2-2, is DGGITQSPKYLFRKEGQNVTLSCEQNLNHDAMYWYRQDPGQGLRLIYYSQIVNDFQKGDIAEGYSVSREKKESFPLTVTSAQKNPTAFYLCASSIAKHHGGELFFGEGSRLTVL.

The chain uses TRBV6-4 and TRBJ2-2, with 8 bases aligning to TRBD2. The CDR3 contains 16 residues. In germline, CDR1 is MRHNA, CDR2 SNTAGT. Trimming at V came to 1 base and at J to 0 bases, leaving 1 base not matched to a gene. The DNA of the CDR3 is TGTGCCAGCAGTGACTTCGGGGGGGCGAACACCGGGGAGCTGTTTTTT. Protein sequence: CASSDFGGANTGELFF.

The chain has TRBV5-5 and TRBJ1-2, with 7 nucleotides matching TRBD1. Trimming at V came to 4 bases and at J to 4 bases, leaving 10 bases not matched to a gene. The CDR3 runs 15 residues. Germline V gives CDR1 SGHKS, CDR2 YYEKEE (reference sequence). The CDR3: CASSTPQGELYGYTF. The CDR3 region has the DNA TGTGCCAGCAGCACCCCCCAGGGGGAGCTCTATGGCTACACCTTC.